These T cell receptor beta chains were read from a single sample in a study of CD8+ T cells in alopecia areata. The method was immunoSEQ multiplex PCR; TCRdb's version includes in-frame clones alone and lacks a portion of them. The table shows 150,000 to 200,000 clones, with more than 45% occurring only once. This specimen was CD4+ T cells sorted from blood, taken at week 24, from a patient treated with tofacitinib. These receptors were collected from a human donor with alopecia areata. Both conserved end residues are part of each CDR3. The listing skips clone size in some rows; elsewhere it reads once, few, many or a size class.

>TRBV28|few
CASSLLMWATDTQYF
>TRBV29-1|few
CSVAPRVQETQYF
>TRBV30|-
CAWTAVNSYNEQFF
>TRBV6-6|-
CASSATSGSYNEQFF
>TRBV5-1|-
CASSHGQGESPLHF
>TRBV30|-
CAWRLTSFYNEQFF
>TRBV5-6|-
CASSFGTEYNEQFF
>TRBV6-5|-
CATSPGSSIQYF
>TRBV30|-
CAWSRDLDLLGYTF
>TRBV27|-
CASSSQMGGNEQFF
>TRBV5-4|-
CASSSPNYGYTF
>TRBV29-1|-
CSVESGGVGNTIYF
>TRBV27|-
CASRDRGAEGYTF
>TRBV7-8|few
CASSLVVGGAEKLFF
>TRBV5-1|-
CASSSGTGKETQYF
>TRBV5-4|many
CASSLISGGAGELFF
>TRBV7-2|-
CASSLEGNTEAFF
>TRBV5-6|-
CASSSTGKRYEQYF
>TRBV7-7|-
CASSFASTDTQYF
>TRBV9|-
CASSLGEGWGNTEAFF
>TRBV25-1|once
CASHYGGPLHF
>TRBV30|-
CAWSVRGAYGYTF
>TRBV19|few
CASRPGLAPSSYNEQFF
>TRBV7-2|few
CASTKSTGGNGYTF
>TRBV6-5|-
CASSYDRARSPLHF
>TRBV7-2|few
CASSLSGRENIQYF
>TRBV29-1|-
CSVVRETYGYTF
>TRBV30|-
CAWSPDSGNTIYF
>TRBV7-2|-
CASSLVKGDYEQYF
>TRBV28|-
CASSPNEPGLAPETQYF
>TRBV4-1|once
CASSQGQGAGNQPQHF
>TRBV15|-
CATSRDGETQYF
>TRBV5-1|few
CASSLGGGRSYNEQFF
>TRBV9|-
CASSGSSYEQYF
>TRBV4-3|few
CASSLGEQNTGELFF
>TRBV5-6|-
CASSRRGPLNEQYF
>TRBV6-5|-
CASSSGLAGRDEQYF
>TRBV30|-
CAWSVIPGADTQYF
>TRBV6-5|-
CASSYPAAGLEAFF
>TRBV10-3|once
CATGAGTVNEKLFF
>TRBV30|-
CAWSVRGDEQYF
>TRBV5-1|-
CASSLSGSSYEQYF
>TRBV6-5|-
CATEEDRKAFF